Reported below is one T cell receptor beta chain. Its antigen is still unknown. No base-level quality is on record; no much larger clone is a single base apart. The record originates from a study of identical twins (dated by TCRdb to the mid-2010s). For context, the study as a whole: To test whether fetal clonotypes persist, this study deep-sequenced TCR alpha and beta repertoires from monozygotic twins, from unrelated adults of various ages, and from cord blood. To rule out contamination, the twin experiments were replicated at different times with different library preparation protocols. Broader findings and caveats from the paper: Excess twin sharing in beta out-of-frame sequences was weaker because fewer shared sequences lowered the signal-to-noise ratio. Conclusions relied on cross-sectional statistical analysis, since the same donors could not be followed over many years. Fewer insertions were carried by abundant cord blood beta clonotypes, a similar but weaker trend appeared in young adult naive repertoires, and no such trend appeared in memory repertoires. Compared with coincidental sharing between unrelated individuals, out-of-frame TCR alpha sequences shared between twins showed an excess of sequences with low generation probability. Recombination models systematically underestimated out-of-frame TCR alpha sharing in monozygotic twins but agreed with sharing between unrelated individuals. Zero-insertion analyses could be partly confounded by invariant T cells such as MAIT and iNKT, though diverse VJ usage argued against such confounding for most clonotypes.

Every donor in the study was a healthy Caucasian. The researchers also sequenced three unrelated adults who were not twins: a male aged 18 to 29, a male aged 50 to 59, and a female aged 50 to 59. Using Miltenyi CD45RO+ enrichment and human naive T-cell isolation kits, memory (CD45RO+) and naive T cells were isolated from PBMC. The method was 5' RACE. This sample was sequenced with an Illumina HiSeq 2000. A universal primer binding site was introduced by template switching, and a unique molecular identifier was present in the final cDNA, enabling accurate counting of TCR cDNA molecules. Specific primers in the conserved constant-segment region were used to synthesize first-strand cDNA for the TCR alpha and beta chains. To control for contamination, each cDNA library was double barcoded with a SMART-Mk sample barcode plus Illumina barcodes. TruSeq adapter sequences along with Illumina sample barcodes were introduced in two successive PCR steps. The TCR alpha and beta cDNA libraries were sequenced on the Illumina HiSeq platform using custom primers. The original methods were these. Raw reads were processed with MiGEC to extract unique molecular identifiers, and MiXCR was used to determine CDR3 positions. Recombination models were inferred per individual with the repgenHMM and IGoR tools using an EM algorithm. The tcR package in R was used for shared clonotype analysis, with sharing normalized by the product of cloneset sizes. To study raw recombination without the effects of thymic and clonal selection, out-of-frame nonproductive sequences were analyzed. TCRdb reprocessing: public reads trimmed at Q25 with fastp, clones called with MiXCR, in-frame beta chains kept. CDR3 protein duplicates are merged, each entry listing the most common genes and DNA. These V and J calls rely on TCRdb rather than the paper's analysis. The sample records approximately 690,000 distinct CDR3 sequences, approximately 6% of which are singletons. The ten biggest clones cover about 2% of the sample.

Unmatched junction bases come to 5, with V trimmed by 5 bases and J by 4 bases. The CDR3 starts with the cysteine, ends with the phenylalanine, and has 14 residues. CDR3 DNA only is kept here, 42 bases in frame from base 1. The germline V gene supplies CDR1 KGHDR and CDR2 SFDVKD. The sequenced material came from naive T cells sorted from blood. The cell subset or site label on this specimen signifies: cells isolated with a human naive T-cell isolation kit. The chain couples TRBV24-1 to TRBJ2-3; TRBD2 fits 7 bases in the junction. The clonotype was recovered from a man between 18 and 29 years old in good health. The DNA sequence follows: TGTGCCACCAGTGTTACTAGCGTTGCAGATACGCAGTATTTT. Its protein product is CATSVTSVADTQYF.